The text below deals with one T cell receptor beta chain. This clone's antigen is unknown. Within one base of it there is no much larger clone, and no base qualities were kept. Donors formed part of the validation cohort, which comprised about 130 subjects and was distinct from the first cohort of 550 to 850 subjects. This entry comes from a study of cytomegalovirus exposure and HLA in healthy donors (dated by TCRdb to about 2017). Concerning the study at large: A later analysis indicated that the roughly 130 validation repertoires were generated on the platform also employed for the approximately 700 repertoires of the first cohort. The study aimed to test whether signatures of past pathogen exposure could be identified by cataloging public T cell receptors. Besides the first cohort of about 730 subjects, a separate validation cohort made up of 120 different subjects was used. High-throughput TCR immunosequencing, statistical association of individual TCRs with disease status, and machine learning were combined to predict cytomegalovirus infection status.

The paper as a whole reports these results and caveats: Three of the identified cytomegalovirus-associated TCR beta chains were confirmed in vitro to be specific for cytomegalovirus antigens. The validation cohort had no HLA typing available for a later analysis, so co-occurrence within that cohort was assessed over all 110 or so repertoires. It was suggested by the authors that the approach could potentially be generalized to other disease states and immunological phenotypes. A total of 150 or so TCR beta chains were listed by the study as associated with cytomegalovirus. In a later analysis, TCRs clustered in the first cohort were found to also tend to co-occur in the roughly 120 validation repertoires, with about 93% of cluster scores above 0. In both the original and validation cohorts, the classifier was reported to diagnose cytomegalovirus status with high specificity and sensitivity. Most TCR sequences were observed very rarely across donors, whereas some public TCRs were present in many individuals.

Library method: the immunoSEQ multiplex PCR assay. In the authors' own workflow: A statistical classification framework was developed to diagnose cytomegalovirus status using the catalog of TCR beta chain sequences. TCRdb obtained this table from immuneACCESS and retained in-frame rearrangements with V and J assigned. These tables miss some clones; where compared with another copy, unresolved V genes account for less than half of the shortfall, and the remainder is unexplained. V and J calls plus clone size are reproduced from that table; the DNA served to infer D and trimming. Within this sample are approximately 160,000 clones, with 75% to 95% of them counted one time only. The biggest ten clones account for around 3% of the sample. In the germline V gene, CDR1 corresponds to SGHNT and CDR2 to YENEEA. Germline trimming amounts to 2 bases on V and 10 bases on J, with 8 as the count of junction bases outside the gene matches. Including cysteine and phenylalanine, the CDR3 has 15 amino acids. Only the CDR3 region is kept as DNA, spanning 45 bases read in frame from base 1.

This TCR was recovered from a woman younger than 35 in good health and CMV-seropositive. The V and J segments used are TRBV11-3 and TRBJ2-1, with 10 central nucleotides matching TRBD2. Sequencing was done on a sample of PBMCs. CDR3 sequence: CASSLQAGGRWEQFF. The DNA sequence reads TGTGCCAGCAGCTTACAAGCGGGGGGGAGGTGGGAGCAGTTCTTC. Reference TRBV11-3 and TRBJ2-1 genes cover what lies past the CDR3, so the full variable domain is EAGVVQSPRYKIIEKKQPVAFWCNPISGHNTLYWYLQNLGQGPELLIRYENEEAVDDSQLPKDRFSAERLKGVDSTLKIQPAELGDSAVYLCASSLQAGGRWEQFFGPGTRLTVL.